This T cell receptor (beta chain) was captured in a study of post-analysis software for immune sequencing data. This clonotype was detected a few times. The TCR beta cDNA libraries contained unique molecular identifiers. TCRdb recomputed calls from the PCR reads with MiXCR, one row per CDR3 protein. Of around 150,000 distinct CDR3 sequences in the sample, 35% to 40% are singletons; the top ten hold 25% to 35%. Here the sequenced sample was blood, taken after autologous hematopoietic stem cell transplantation. This sequence originates from a girl aged 5-17 years with multiple sclerosis.

CDR3 protein: CSAWFNEQFF. In nucleotides, the CDR3 is TGCAGCGCCTGGTTCAATGAGCAGTTCTTC. V gene TRBV29-1 combines with J gene TRBJ2-1; D is uncertain. V was trimmed by 7 bases and J by 6 bases, leaving 7 bases between them. The CDR3 length is 10 residues. The germline V gene encodes CDR1 SQVTM and CDR2 ANQGSEA.